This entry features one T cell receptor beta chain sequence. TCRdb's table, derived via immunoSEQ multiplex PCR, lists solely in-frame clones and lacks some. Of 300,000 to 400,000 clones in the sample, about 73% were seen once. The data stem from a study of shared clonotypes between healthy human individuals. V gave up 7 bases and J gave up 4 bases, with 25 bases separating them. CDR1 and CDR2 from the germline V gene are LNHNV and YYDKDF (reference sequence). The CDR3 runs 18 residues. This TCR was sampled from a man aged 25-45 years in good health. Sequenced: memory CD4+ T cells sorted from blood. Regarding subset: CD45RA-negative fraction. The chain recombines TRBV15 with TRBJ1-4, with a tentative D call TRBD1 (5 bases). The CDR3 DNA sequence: TGTGCCACCACCCTCTCGGGCAGGGACGTCTCTGGTAATGAAAAACTGTTTTTT. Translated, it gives CATTLSGRDVSGNEKLFF.